Listed here are 11 T cell receptor beta chains from one sample, sequenced in a study of early T cells in non-severe SARS-CoV-2 infection (dated by TCRdb to the early 2020s). Library creation used 5' RACE. TCRdb records NextSeq 500 as the sequencer. TCRdb cleaned the public reads at Q25 with fastp, built clones with MiXCR and kept in-frame beta chains. Entries that share a CDR3 protein sequence are merged under the most common genes and DNA. This sample is represented by more than 20,000 distinct CDR3 sequences; over 5.5% of them were singletons. Roughly 15% of the sample rests with the top ten. Sequenced material: whole blood, taken at baseline. Receptor source: an adult who was a healthcare worker with PCR-confirmed SARS-CoV-2 infection or an uninfected control (not recorded which).

This clonotype is medium-sized. The chain uses TRBV10-3 and TRBJ1-1; possibly TRBD1 for D (6 bases). The CDR3 consists of 11 residues. Per germline, CDR1 ENHRY and CDR2 SYGVKD. The V and J ends lost 6 bases and 8 bases respectively, with 10 bases between them. Written as DNA, the CDR3 is TGTGCCATCAGAGGACAGTACGAAGCTTTCTTT. It translates to CAIRGQYEAFF.

The table lists this clonotype with a few counts. This rearrangement joins TRBV29-1 to TRBJ2-3, with a tentative D call TRBD1 (6 bases). CDR3 length: 14 amino acids. Germline CDR1 SQVTM, CDR2 ANQGSEA. V was clipped by 1 base and J by 1 base, with 9 bases between them. The CDR3 spells CSVEGGLGTDTQYF. CDR3 in DNA: TGCAGCGTTGAAGGGGGGCTCGGCACAGATACGCAGTATTTT.

In its sample, this clonotype was seen many times. For the CDR3, the DNA is TGTGCCAGCAGGCTTGACAGCCCGACACCCCTCCACTTT. It codes for CASRLDSPTPLHF. This chain uses TRBV7-2 with TRBJ1-6, with a weak D call TRBD1 (5 bases). Germline CDR1 is SGHTA and CDR2 is FQGNSA. V lost 6 bases and J 11 bases, leaving 14 bases between the germline ends. The CDR3 covers 13 residues.

The chain joins TRBV24-1 to TRBJ2-1; no clear D. The V gene's germline CDR1 is KGHDR and CDR2 SFDVKD. The CDR3 totals 13 residues. Trimming pared 4 bases from V and 3 bases from J, leaving 6 bases between. The CDR3 sequence is CATSDSLYNEQFF. The CDR3 DNA reads as TGTGCCACCAGTGACAGCCTCTACAATGAGCAGTTCTTC.

This clonotype was observed a handful of times. This CDR3 is CASSSGQPTGELFF. DNA for the CDR3: TGTGCCAGCAGCTCGGGACAACCTACCGGGGAGCTGTTTTTT. The chain carries TRBV5-4 and TRBJ2-2, with D maybe TRBD1 (6 bases). The CDR3 covers 14 residues. V was cut by 3 bases and J by 5 bases, with 11 bases left in between. The germline V gene encodes CDR1 SGHNT and CDR2 YYREEE (reference sequence). Full variable domain (missing parts from reference TRBV5-4 and TRBJ2-2): ETGVTQSPTHLIKTRGQQVTLRCSSQSGHNTVSWYQQALGQGPQFIFQYYREEENGRGNFPPRFSGLQFPNYSSELNVNALELDDSALYLCASSSGQPTGELFFGEGSRLTVL.

There are many counts of this clonotype. The chain combines TRBV20-1 with TRBJ2-7; weak D call: TRBD2 (5 bases). CDR3 length: 14 amino acids. The germline V gene has CDR1 DFQATT and CDR2 SNEGSKA (reference sequence). V dropped 6 bases and J dropped 4 bases, with 19 bases sitting between them. The CDR3 reads CSATRGGRLYEQYF. CDR3 nucleotide sequence: TGCAGTGCCACCAGAGGAGGCAGACTTTACGAGCAGTACTTC.

The rearrangement uses TRBV11-3 and TRBJ2-3; maybe TRBD2 (6 bases). The CDR3 has 15 amino acids. V was cut by 3 bases and J by 0 bases, with 10 bases left in between. Germline-derived CDR1 and CDR2 are SGHNT and YENEEA. CDR3 protein: CASSLAGPSTDTQYF. In DNA form, the CDR3 reads TGTGCCAGCAGCTTGGCGGGACCTAGCACAGATACGCAGTATTTT.

This clonotype was picked up many times. The V gene is TRBV24-1, the J gene TRBJ2-3, with TRBD1 matching over 9 bases. Trimming removed 4 bases from V and 0 bases from J; junction bases left unmatched: 7. In germline, CDR1 is KGHDR, CDR2 SFDVKD. The CDR3 length is 17 residues. CDR3 nucleotide sequence: TGTGCCACCAGTGACCCCGTAGGACAGGGGAGCACAGATACGCAGTATTTT. Its protein product is CATSDPVGQGSTDTQYF.

This clonotype was seen a handful of times. The V call is TRBV19, the J call TRBJ2-2; D is perhaps TRBD2 (6 bases). V lost 4 bases to trimming and J lost 4 bases, with 22 bases between them. This CDR3 comprises 18 residues. Germline V gene sequence: CDR1 LNHDA, CDR2 SQIVND (reference sequence). CDR3 nucleotide sequence: TGTGCCAGTAGTAACCCCTCCGGGCGGGGAATGGGCACCGGGGAGCTGTTTTTT. This sequence encodes CASSNPSGRGMGTGELFF.

This clonotype was seen only a few times. The rearrangement joins TRBV12-3 or TRBV12-4 to TRBJ1-1, with a tentative D call TRBD1 (5 bases). The CDR3 has 14 residues. Trimming removed 6 bases at V and 3 bases at J, with 14 bases between. In DNA form, the CDR3 reads TGTGCCAGCAGCCCTGACAGTTGGGACACTGAAGCTTTCTTT. It encodes CASSPDSWDTEAFF.

This clonotype was counted a few times. The chain uses TRBV3-1 and TRBJ2-3; no definite D call. CDR3 length: 14 residues. Germline V gene lookup returns CDR1 LGHDT and CDR2 YNNKEL (reference sequence). Between the trimmed V and J ends, which lost 2 bases and 0 bases, there was a span of 6 bases. The DNA for the CDR3 is TGTGCCAGCAGCCAACCTGGGAGCACAGATACGCAGTATTTT. This encodes CASSQPGSTDTQYF.